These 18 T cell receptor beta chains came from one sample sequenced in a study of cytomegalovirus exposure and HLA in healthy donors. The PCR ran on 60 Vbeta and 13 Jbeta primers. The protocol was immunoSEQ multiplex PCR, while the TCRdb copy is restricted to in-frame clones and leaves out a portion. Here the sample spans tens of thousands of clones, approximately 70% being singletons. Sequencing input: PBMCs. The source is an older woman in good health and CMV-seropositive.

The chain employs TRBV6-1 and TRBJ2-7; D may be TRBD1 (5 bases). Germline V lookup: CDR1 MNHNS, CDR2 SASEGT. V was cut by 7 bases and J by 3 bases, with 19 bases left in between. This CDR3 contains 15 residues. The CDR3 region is CASTQGIQIDYEQYF. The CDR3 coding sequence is TGTGCCAGCACCCAGGGTATACAGATAGACTACGAGCAGTACTTC.

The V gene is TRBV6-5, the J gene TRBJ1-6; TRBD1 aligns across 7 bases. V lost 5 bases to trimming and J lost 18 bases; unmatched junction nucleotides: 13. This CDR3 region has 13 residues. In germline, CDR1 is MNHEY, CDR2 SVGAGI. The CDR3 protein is CASSEVETGTPHF. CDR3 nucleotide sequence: TGTGCCAGCAGTGAAGTCGAGACAGGGACCCCCCACTTT.

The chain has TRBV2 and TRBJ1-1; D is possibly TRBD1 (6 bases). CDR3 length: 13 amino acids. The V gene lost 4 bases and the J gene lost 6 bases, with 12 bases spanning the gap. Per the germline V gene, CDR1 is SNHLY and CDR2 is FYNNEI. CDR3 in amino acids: CASSAGVSAEAFF. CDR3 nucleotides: TGTGCCAGCAGTGCAGGGGTGTCCGCTGAAGCTTTCTTT.

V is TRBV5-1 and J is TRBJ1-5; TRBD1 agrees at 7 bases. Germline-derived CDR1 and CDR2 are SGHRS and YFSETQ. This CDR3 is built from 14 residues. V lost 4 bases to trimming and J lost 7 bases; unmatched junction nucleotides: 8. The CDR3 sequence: CASSAQGPGQPQHF. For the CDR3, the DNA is TGCGCCAGCAGCGCACAGGGGCCGGGCCAGCCCCAGCATTTT.

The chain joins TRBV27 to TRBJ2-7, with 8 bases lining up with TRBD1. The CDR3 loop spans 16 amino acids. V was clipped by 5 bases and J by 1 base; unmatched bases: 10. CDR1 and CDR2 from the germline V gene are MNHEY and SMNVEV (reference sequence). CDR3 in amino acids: CASSPGQGRRSYEQYF. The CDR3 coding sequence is TGTGCCAGCAGTCCAGGACAGGGAAGACGATCCTACGAGCAGTACTTC.

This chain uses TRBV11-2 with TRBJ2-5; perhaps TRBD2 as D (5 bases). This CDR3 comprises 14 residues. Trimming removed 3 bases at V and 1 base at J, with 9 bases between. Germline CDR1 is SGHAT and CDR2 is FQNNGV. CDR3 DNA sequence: TGTGCCAGCAGCTTCTCCGGGATCCAAGAGACCCAGTACTTC. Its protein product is CASSFSGIQETQYF.

CDR3 in amino acids: CASSAGGALNYGYTF. The CDR3 nucleotides read TGTGCCAGCAGCGCGGGGGGGGCACTCAACTATGGCTACACCTTC. The chain combines TRBV9 with TRBJ1-2, with D tentatively TRBD1 (6 bases). The CDR3 has 15 residues. Germline loops: CDR1 SGDLS, CDR2 YYNGEE. V dropped 3 bases and J dropped 2 bases, with 14 bases sitting between them.

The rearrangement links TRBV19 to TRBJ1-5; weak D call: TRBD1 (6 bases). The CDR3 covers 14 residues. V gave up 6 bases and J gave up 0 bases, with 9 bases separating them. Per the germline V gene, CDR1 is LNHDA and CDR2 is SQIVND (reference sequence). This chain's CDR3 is CASSDRNSNQPQHF. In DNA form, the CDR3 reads TGTGCCAGTAGCGACAGGAATAGCAATCAGCCCCAGCATTTT.

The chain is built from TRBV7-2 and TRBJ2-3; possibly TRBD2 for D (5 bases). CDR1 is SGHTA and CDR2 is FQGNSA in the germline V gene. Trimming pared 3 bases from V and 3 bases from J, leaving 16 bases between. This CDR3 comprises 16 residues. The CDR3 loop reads CASSLSGWYGTDTQYF. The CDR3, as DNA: TGTGCCAGCAGCTTGTCGGGGTGGTACGGGACAGATACGCAGTATTTT.

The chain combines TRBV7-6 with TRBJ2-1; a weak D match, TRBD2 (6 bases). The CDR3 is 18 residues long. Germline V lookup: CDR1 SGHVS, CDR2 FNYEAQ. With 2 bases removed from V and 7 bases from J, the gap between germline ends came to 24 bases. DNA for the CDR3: TGTGCCAGCAGCTTAATCGTGGTTGGACTACTAGGCCAGAATGAGCAGTTCTTC. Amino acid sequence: CASSLIVVGLLGQNEQFF.

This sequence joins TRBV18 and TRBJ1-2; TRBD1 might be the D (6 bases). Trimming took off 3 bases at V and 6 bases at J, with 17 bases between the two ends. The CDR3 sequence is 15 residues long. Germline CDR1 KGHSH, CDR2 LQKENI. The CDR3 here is CASSPSSGGGDGYTF. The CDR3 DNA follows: TGTGCCAGCTCACCTTCGTCAGGAGGGGGGGATGGCTACACCTTC.

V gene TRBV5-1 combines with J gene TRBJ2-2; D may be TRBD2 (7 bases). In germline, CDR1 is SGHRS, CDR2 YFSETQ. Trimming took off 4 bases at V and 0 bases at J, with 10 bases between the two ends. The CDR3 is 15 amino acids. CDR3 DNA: TGCGCCAGCAGCAGGGGGGGATCGAACACCGGGGAGCTGTTTTTT. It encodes CASSRGGSNTGELFF.

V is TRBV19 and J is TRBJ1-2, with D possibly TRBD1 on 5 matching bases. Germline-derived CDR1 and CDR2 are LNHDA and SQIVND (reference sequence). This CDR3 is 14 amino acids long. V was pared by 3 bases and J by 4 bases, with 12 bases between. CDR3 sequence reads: CASSMTVGGYGYTF. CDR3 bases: TGTGCCAGTAGTATGACAGTTGGTGGCTATGGCTACACCTTC. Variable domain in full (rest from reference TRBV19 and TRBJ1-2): DGGITQSPKYLFRKEGQNVTLSCEQNLNHDAMYWYRQDPGQGLRLIYYSQIVNDFQKGDIAEGYSVSREKKESFPLTVTSAQKNPTAFYLCASSMTVGGYGYTFGSGTRLTVV.

CDR3 protein: CASSLASGGADRKQFF. The CDR3 DNA is TGTGCCAGCAGCTTAGCGAGCGGGGGGGCAGATCGCAAGCAGTTCTTC. The chain couples TRBV7-2 to TRBJ2-1, with TRBD2 matching over 10 bases. There are 16 residues in the CDR3. V shed 0 bases, J shed 11 bases, and the junction held 10 bases outside the gene matches. From germline, CDR1 is SGHTA and CDR2 FQGNSA.

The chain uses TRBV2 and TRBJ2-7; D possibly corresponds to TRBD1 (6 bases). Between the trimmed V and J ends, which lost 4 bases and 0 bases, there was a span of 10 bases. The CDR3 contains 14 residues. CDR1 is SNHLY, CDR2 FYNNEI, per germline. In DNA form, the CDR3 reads TGTGCCAGCAGTGGACAGGAGAGCTCCTACGAGCAGTACTTC. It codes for CASSGQESSYEQYF.

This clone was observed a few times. The CDR3 DNA reads TGTGCCAGCAGTGAAGGGGGCTGGATCACTGAAGCTTTCTTT. Translation gives CASSEGGWITEAFF. The rearrangement joins TRBV2 to TRBJ1-1; the D gene is possibly TRBD1 (5 bases). CDR1 and CDR2 from the germline V gene are SNHLY and FYNNEI. With 1 base removed from V and 4 bases from J, the gap between germline ends came to 10 bases. The CDR3 extends over 14 amino acids.

The CDR3 loop is CSVGSQGPGELFF. The CDR3 DNA reads as TGCAGCGTTGGATCTCAGGGTCCCGGGGAGCTGTTTTTT. The chain uses TRBV29-1 and TRBJ2-2, with TRBD1 as a possible D gene (5 bases). CDR1 SQVTM and CDR2 ANQGSEA come from the germline V gene. This CDR3 has 13 residues. V dropped 4 bases and J dropped 6 bases, with 12 bases sitting between them.

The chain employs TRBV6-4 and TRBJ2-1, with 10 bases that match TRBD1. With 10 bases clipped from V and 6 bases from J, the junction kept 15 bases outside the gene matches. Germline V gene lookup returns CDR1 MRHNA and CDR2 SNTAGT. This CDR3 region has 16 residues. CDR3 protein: CATTPYPGQGINEQFF. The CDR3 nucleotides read TGTGCCACCACTCCATACCCGGGACAGGGGATCAATGAGCAGTTCTTC.